This TCR beta chain was recovered during a study of blood T cell repertoires in COVID-19. Study information: Whether acute or convalescent, the COVID-19 samples came from the United States, Italy and Spain. PBMCs, B-cell-depleted T cells, or T cells provided the cDNA or gDNA that made up the material.

CDR1 and CDR2 (germline): SGHRS, YFSETQ. The ends were cut back, 4 bases at V and 6 bases at J, with 10 bases in the middle. The CDR3 totals 13 residues. Per the study methods: By means of reference gene primer amplification, nucleated cell counts were estimated. Measured with immunoSEQ multiplex PCR; TCRdb has only the in-frame clones, and not every one. V and J calls and clone size are given by that table; D and trimming were obtained from the DNA. The table includes a few hundred thousand clones, around 85% detected once. The specimen sequenced was peripheral blood. This receptor was identified in a human donor in a cohort sampled during active COVID-19. V gene TRBV5-1 combines with J gene TRBJ2-2; D unclear. The DNA of the CDR3 is TGCGCCAGCAGCGCCGGAGAACCCGGGGAGCTGTTTTTT. This codes for CASSAGEPGELFF.